The TCR beta chain described here comes from a study of blood T cell repertoires in COVID-19. Study-level information: The analysed material was cDNA or gDNA that came from T cells, B-cell-depleted T cells, or PBMCs.

This table comes from immunoSEQ multiplex PCR, and its TCRdb copy is limited to in-frame clones, with some not included. The sample records fewer than 70,000 clones, 84% being singletons. The sample comprised peripheral blood. This clonotype originated in a woman in her fifties or sixties with acute or convalescent COVID-19.

The CDR3 is CASSQDPGYNSPLHF. The CDR3 DNA follows: TGTGCCAGCAGCCAAGATCCCGGGTATAATTCACCCCTCCACTTT. This rearrangement joins TRBV4-2 to TRBJ1-6; D call uncertain. V lost 0 bases and J 4 bases, leaving 7 bases between the germline ends. CDR3 length equals 15 residues. CDR1 is LGHNA, CDR2 YNFKEQ, per germline.